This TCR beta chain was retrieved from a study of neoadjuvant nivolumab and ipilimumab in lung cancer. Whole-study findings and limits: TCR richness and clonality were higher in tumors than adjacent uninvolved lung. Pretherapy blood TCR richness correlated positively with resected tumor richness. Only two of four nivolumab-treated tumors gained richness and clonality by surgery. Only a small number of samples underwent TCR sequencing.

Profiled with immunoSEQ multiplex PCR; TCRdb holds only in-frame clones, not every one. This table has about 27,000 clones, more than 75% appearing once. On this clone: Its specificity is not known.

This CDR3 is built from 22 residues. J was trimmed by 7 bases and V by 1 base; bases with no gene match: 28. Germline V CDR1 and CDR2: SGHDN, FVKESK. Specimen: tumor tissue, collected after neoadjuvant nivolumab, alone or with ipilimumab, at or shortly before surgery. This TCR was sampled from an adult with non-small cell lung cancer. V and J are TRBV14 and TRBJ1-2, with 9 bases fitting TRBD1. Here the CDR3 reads CASSQVSRRTLFRTGASGGYTF. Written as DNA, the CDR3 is TGTGCCAGCAGCCAAGTAAGTAGAAGGACCCTTTTTCGGACAGGGGCATCGGGTGGCTACACCTTC. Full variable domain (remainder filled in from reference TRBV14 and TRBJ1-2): EAGVTQFPSHSVIEKGQTVTLRCDPISGHDNLYWYRRVMGKEIKFLLHFVKESKQDESGMPNNRFLAERTGGTYSTLKVQPAELEDSGVYFCASSQVSRRTLFRTGASGGYTFGSGTRLTVV.